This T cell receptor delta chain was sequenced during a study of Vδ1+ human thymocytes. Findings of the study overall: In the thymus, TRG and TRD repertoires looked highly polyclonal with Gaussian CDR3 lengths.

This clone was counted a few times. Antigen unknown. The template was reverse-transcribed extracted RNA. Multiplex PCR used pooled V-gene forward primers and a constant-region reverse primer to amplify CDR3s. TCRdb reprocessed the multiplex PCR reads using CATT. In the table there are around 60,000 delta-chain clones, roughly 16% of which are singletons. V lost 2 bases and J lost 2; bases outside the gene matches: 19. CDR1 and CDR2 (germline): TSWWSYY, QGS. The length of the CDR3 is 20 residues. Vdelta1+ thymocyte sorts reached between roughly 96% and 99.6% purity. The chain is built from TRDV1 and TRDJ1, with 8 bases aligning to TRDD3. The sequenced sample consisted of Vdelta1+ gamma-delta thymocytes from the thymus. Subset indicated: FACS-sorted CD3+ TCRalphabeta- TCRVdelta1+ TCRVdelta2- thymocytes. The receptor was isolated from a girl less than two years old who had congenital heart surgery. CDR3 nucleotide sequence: TGTGCTCTTGGGGAATTCAGTTCGGAGGGTCTAGTGGGGGATACCGATAAACTCATCTTT. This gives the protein CALGEFSSEGLVGDTDKLIF.